The present T cell receptor (beta chain) was sequenced within a study of T cell repertoires in ileal Crohn's disease. Looking at the study overall: About 37% were active smokers at surgery; median disease duration was around 7.9 years.

On this clone: Its antigen remains unidentified. One junction end does not reproduce the germline sequence, and a read error may be involved.

Time point of the sample: neoterminal ileum biopsy at postoperative endoscopy, about 6 months after surgery. This CDR3 region has 13 residues. Germline V gene data show CDR1 as SQVTM and CDR2 as ANQGSEA. TCRdb's table, derived via immunoSEQ multiplex PCR, lists solely in-frame clones and lacks some. Of some 11,000 clones detected, over 60% appear once; the ten largest clones hold about 8.3%. Study-wide findings and caveats: Mucosal expansions were suggested to be mainly CD8 T cells.

Input material: ileal tissue. The J gene is TRBJ1-6, the V gene TRBV29-1; possibly TRBD1 for D (6 bases). This sequence was found in an adult with Crohn's disease. CDR3 nucleotide sequence: TGCAGCGTTAAAGAGCGGGGGCTATCACCCCTCCACTTT. Translated: CSVKERGLSPLHF. The full variable domain, in which reference TRBV29-1 and TRBJ1-6 provide the parts outside the CDR3, is SAVISQKPSRDICQRGTSLTIQCQVDSQVTMMFWYRQQPGQSLTLIATANQGSEATYESGFVIDKFPISRPNLTFSTLTVSNMSPEDSSIYLCSVKERGLSPLHFGNGTRLTVT.